What follows are 17 T cell receptor beta chains derived from one specimen sequenced in a study of CD8+CD57+ T cells in acquired aplastic anemia. Genomic DNA served as template for TCR beta VDJ and CDR3 profiling. TCRdb ran MiXCR on the reads and lists one entry per CDR3 protein. The data contain about 220,000 distinct CDR3 sequences, 30% to 40% of them singletons. Input material: sorted CD4+, CD8+, or CD8+CD57+ T cells (not recorded which) from PBMCs. All receptors derive from a human donor in good health, serving as a control.

This chain joins TRBV19 and TRBJ2-5; 8 bases map to TRBD1. The V segment lost 3 bases and the J segment 0 bases; nucleotides outside the gene matches: 3. Germline V CDR1 and CDR2: LNHDA, SQIVND (reference sequence). The CDR3 covers 15 residues. The CDR3 DNA reads TGTGCCAGTAGTATCAAGACAGGGGACCAAGAGACCCAGTACTTC. It specifies CASSIKTGDQETQYF. Looking up the rest from reference TRBV19 and TRBJ2-5 gives the full variable domain: DGGITQSPKYLFRKEGQNVTLSCEQNLNHDAMYWYRQDPGQGLRLIYYSQIVNDFQKGDIAEGYSVSREKKESFPLTVTSAQKNPTAFYLCASSIKTGDQETQYFGPGTRLLVL.

The chain carries TRBV19 and TRBJ2-7, with 7 nucleotides matching TRBD1. Germline assignment: CDR1 LNHDA and CDR2 SQIVND (reference sequence). V shed 5 bases and J 0 bases; nucleotides not matched to a gene: 7. This CDR3 contains 15 residues. For the CDR3, the DNA is TGTGCCAGTAGTTGGCCGGGACAGAGCTCCTACGAGCAGTACTTC. It encodes CASSWPGQSSYEQYF.

On this clonotype: This sequence may be a read error, since a much larger clone differs from it by one base. The chain recombines TRBV11-2 with TRBJ1-2; a possible D gene is TRBD1 (6 bases). The CDR3 spans 16 residues. Per the germline V gene, CDR1 is SGHAT and CDR2 is FQNNGV. The CDR3 region has the DNA TGTGCCGGCAGCCCTTCCCGGGGGCAGGGGTCCAATGGCTACACCTTC. Protein: CAGSPSRGQGSNGYTF.

This sequence joins TRBV6-1 and TRBJ2-6; D uncertain. CDR1 MNHNS and CDR2 SASEGT come from the germline V gene. The CDR3 sequence is 17 residues long. The germline V and J ends were trimmed by 2 bases and 4 bases, with 15 bases remaining between them. The CDR3 sequence: CASSEYGTGTGANVLTF. The CDR3 DNA is TGTGCCAGCAGTGAATATGGAACGGGTACCGGGGCCAACGTCCTGACTTTC.

This chain joins TRBV15 and TRBJ1-3, with 7 bases that match TRBD1. J gave up 8 bases and V 3 bases, and 7 bases lay outside the gene matches. The germline V gene has CDR1 LNHNV and CDR2 YYDKDF (reference sequence). The CDR3 sequence is 14 residues long. CDR3 sequence (DNA): TGTGCCACCAGCAGCGTGACAGGGTTGGACACCATATATTTT. Encoded protein: CATSSVTGLDTIYF.

The chain is built from TRBV4-1 and TRBJ2-2, with D unresolved. The germline gives CDR1 MGHRA, CDR2 YSYEKL. This CDR3 spans 16 amino acids. The V and J ends lost 6 bases and 3 bases respectively, with 17 bases between them. CDR3: CASSRSLPADTGELFF. As DNA, the CDR3 is TGCGCCAGCAGTCGCTCACTCCCCGCGGACACCGGGGAGCTGTTTTTT.

In this sample, this clonotype turned up many times. V usage is TRBV20-1 and J usage is TRBJ2-3; D is perhaps TRBD2 (6 bases). The CDR3 covers 14 residues. In germline, CDR1 is DFQATT, CDR2 SNEGSKA (reference sequence). CDR3 region: CGGIVLDGADTQYF. In nucleotides, the CDR3 is TGCGGGGGGATAGTACTCGATGGCGCAGATACGCAGTATTTT.

This clonotype was detected once. CDR3 protein: CASSPATGGNSPLHF. In nucleotides, the CDR3 is TGTGCCAGCAGTCCGGCGACAGGGGGAAATTCACCCCTCCACTTT. V and J are TRBV27 and TRBJ1-6; TRBD1 matches at 9 bases. After removal of 5 bases from V and 7 bases from J, the junction contained 6 bases not matched to a gene. Germline V gene lookup returns CDR1 MNHEY and CDR2 SMNVEV (reference sequence). CDR3 length: 15 amino acids.

Worth noting for this clonotype: A read error is likely, as this CDR3 ends without the conserved phenylalanine or tryptophan. This chain uses TRBV29-1 with TRBJ2-7; 11 bases agree with TRBD2. The CDR3 sequence is 14 residues long. The V gene end was trimmed by 7 bases and the J gene end by 0 bases; junction bases not matched to a gene: 5. Germline CDR1 and CDR2: SQVTM and ANQGSEA. DNA of the CDR3: TGCAGCGCAGGTAGCGGGGGGGCCTCCTACGAGCAGTACTGC. Translating gives CSAGSGGASYEQYC.

V usage is TRBV9 and J usage is TRBJ2-2; D ambiguous. The V end was cut by 0 bases, the J end by 3 bases, with 3 bases between. This CDR3 is 13 amino acids long. The germline V gene encodes CDR1 SGDLS and CDR2 YYNGEE. The CDR3 region is CASSVDYTGELFF. The CDR3, as DNA: TGTGCCAGCAGCGTAGATTACACCGGGGAGCTGTTTTTT.

The rearrangement uses TRBV29-1 and TRBJ1-2; 8 nucleotides align to TRBD1. Unmatched junction bases numbered 3, after V lost 4 bases and J lost 8 bases. In germline, CDR1 is SQVTM, CDR2 ANQGSEA. This CDR3 contains 11 residues. CDR3 region: CSVGQGKGYTF. For the CDR3, the DNA is TGCAGCGTTGGACAGGGGAAAGGCTACACCTTC.

This clonotype was seen more than once but under ten times. The chain is built from TRBV9 and TRBJ2-1; the match to TRBD2 covers 11 bases. Germline CDR1 is SGDLS and CDR2 is YYNGEE. J lost 0 bases, V lost 4 bases, and 9 bases had no gene match. This CDR3 region has 18 residues. The chain's CDR3 is CASSHSGRVLSSYNEQFF. In nucleotides, the CDR3 is TGTGCCAGCAGCCATAGCGGGAGGGTCCTAAGCTCCTACAATGAGCAGTTCTTC.

At least ten counts were recorded for this clonotype. This chain links TRBV7-2 with TRBJ1-5, with no clear D. V lost 5 bases and J 7 bases, leaving 18 bases between the germline ends. CDR3 size: 15 residues. Germline V gives CDR1 SGHTA, CDR2 FQGNSA. The CDR3 reads CASSPQSLSGQPQHF. The CDR3, as DNA: TGTGCCAGCAGCCCCCAAAGTCTTTCGGGACAGCCCCAGCATTTT. Variable domain in full (rest from reference TRBV7-2 and TRBJ1-5): GAGVSQSPSNKVTEKGKDVELRCDPISGHTALYWYRQSLGQGLEFLIYFQGNSAPDKSGLPSDRFSAERTGGSVSTLTIQRTQQEDSAVYLCASSPQSLSGQPQHFGDGTRLSIL.

This clonotype was seen repeatedly, ten times or more. This chain connects TRBV11-3 to TRBJ1-3; maybe TRBD1 (5 bases). Deletions cut 3 bases from V and 0 bases from J, with 9 bases between. CDR1 and CDR2 (germline): SGHNT, YENEEA. CDR3 size: 15 residues. As DNA, the CDR3 is TGTGCCAGCAGCTTCGGGACGGCCTCTGGAAACACCATATATTTT. Translated: CASSFGTASGNTIYF.

This clonotype was counted ten times or more. J is TRBJ1-2 and V is TRBV9, with 7 bases lining up with TRBD1. CDR1 is SGDLS, CDR2 YYNGEE, per germline. The CDR3 contains 13 residues. V lost 4 bases and J lost 4; bases outside the gene matches: 4. This CDR3 is CASSPRDSYGYTF. In DNA, the CDR3 is TGTGCCAGCAGCCCCCGGGACAGCTATGGCTACACCTTC.

This clonotype has a single count. A much larger clone lies a single base off, so this may be a read error. V and J are TRBV13 and TRBJ1-3, with D unclear. Trimming left V 7 bases short and J 10 bases short, with 11 bases between. Germline loops: CDR1 PRHDT, CDR2 FYEKMQ (reference sequence). CDR3 length: 11 amino acids. As DNA, the CDR3 is TGTGCCAGCAACCTCCATAGGACCATATATTTT. This sequence encodes CASNLHRTIYF.

This clonotype was counted ten times or more. The chain links TRBV10-3 to TRBJ2-7; TRBD1 matches at 7 bases. Germline trimming cut 5 bases from V and 2 bases from J; bases unmatched to any gene: 6. CDR1 and CDR2 (germline): ENHRY, SYGVKD. This CDR3 has 14 amino acids. CDR3 region: CAISRQGLTYEQYF. In nucleotides, the CDR3 is TGTGCCATCAGTAGACAGGGTTTAACCTACGAGCAGTACTTC.